This T cell receptor beta chain was recorded in a study of T cells in localized non-small cell lung cancer. Germline CDR1 ENHRY, CDR2 SYGVKD. The CDR3 runs 14 residues. The V segment lost 7 bases and the J segment 3 bases; nucleotides outside the gene matches: 3. Concerning this clone itself: The target antigen is unknown.

Study-level results: The greatest T cell clonality was found in uninvolved adjacent lung (higher than in tumor).

Only in-frame clones appear in the TCRdb table, and some are missing; sequencing was by immunoSEQ multiplex PCR. Among 20,000 to 25,000 clones listed, about 86% were seen once. Specimen: peripheral blood, collected before any cancer treatment. The chain combines TRBV10-3 with TRBJ2-2; 9 nucleotides align to TRBD1. The source is a woman aged 40 to 75 with stage I lung adenocarcinoma. The CDR3 coding sequence is TGTGCCATCAATAGGGACAGGGACACCGGGGAGCTGTTTTTT. Residues: CAINRDRDTGELFF.